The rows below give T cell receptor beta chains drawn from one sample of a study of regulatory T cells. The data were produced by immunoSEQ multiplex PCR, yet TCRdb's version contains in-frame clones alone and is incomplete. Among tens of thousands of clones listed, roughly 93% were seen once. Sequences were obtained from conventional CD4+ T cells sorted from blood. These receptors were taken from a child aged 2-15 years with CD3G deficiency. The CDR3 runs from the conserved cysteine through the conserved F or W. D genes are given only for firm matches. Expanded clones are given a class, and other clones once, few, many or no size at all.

cdr3_nt: TGTGCCAGCAGTACAACGACAGGGGGCACTGAAGCTTTCTTT
cdr3_aa: CASSTTTGGTEAFF
d_call: TRBD1
v_call: TRBV28
cdr3_length: 14
j_call: TRBJ1-1
clone_size: -

cdr3_nt: TGTGCCAGCAGTTTAGGGAGCAATGAGCAGTTCTTC
cdr3_aa: CASSLGSNEQFF
d_call: -
v_call: TRBV28
cdr3_length: 12
j_call: TRBJ2-1
clone_size: few

cdr3_nt: TGTGCCATCAGTGATGCCCAAAGGGGGAAGTTCGAGCAGTACTTC
cdr3_aa: CAISDAQRGKFEQYF
d_call: -
v_call: TRBV10-3
cdr3_length: 15
j_call: TRBJ2-7
clone_size: -

cdr3_nt: TGTGCCAGCAGTTATCTCGGACAGGGCCATCAGCCCCAGCATTTT
cdr3_aa: CASSYLGQGHQPQHF
d_call: TRBD1
v_call: TRBV28
cdr3_length: 15
j_call: TRBJ1-5
clone_size: -

cdr3_nt: TGCGCCAGCAGCTCGATGACTAGCGGAGCTGGGGAGACCCAGTACTTC
cdr3_aa: CASSSMTSGAGETQYF
d_call: TRBD2
v_call: TRBV5-1
cdr3_length: 16
j_call: TRBJ2-5
clone_size: -

cdr3_nt: TGCGCCAGCAGCTTGGGTGAAGCGTCAGAGACCCAGTACTTC
cdr3_aa: CASSLGEASETQYF
d_call: -
v_call: TRBV5-1
cdr3_length: 14
j_call: TRBJ2-5
clone_size: -

cdr3_nt: TGTGCCAGCAGTTCACCCGAGGAGGGGGGGCATCAGCCCCAGCATTTT
cdr3_aa: CASSSPEEGGHQPQHF
d_call: -
v_call: TRBV28
cdr3_length: 16
j_call: TRBJ1-5
clone_size: -

cdr3_nt: TGTGCCAGCAGTTTACGAGGGCACGGCTACACCTTC
cdr3_aa: CASSLRGHGYTF
d_call: -
v_call: TRBV28
cdr3_length: 12
j_call: TRBJ1-2
clone_size: -

cdr3_nt: TGCGCCAGCAGCCAAGATTGGAGCAGGGGGTCAGATACGCAGTATTTT
cdr3_aa: CASSQDWSRGSDTQYF
d_call: TRBD1
v_call: TRBV4-1
cdr3_length: 16
j_call: TRBJ2-3
clone_size: -

cdr3_nt: TGTGCCAGCAGGCGATCAGGGGCTGGGGCCAACGTCCTGACTTTC
cdr3_aa: CASRRSGAGANVLTF
d_call: -
v_call: TRBV28
cdr3_length: 15
j_call: TRBJ2-6
clone_size: once

cdr3_nt: TGTGCCAGCAGTTTACATCAGGGCAATAACTATGGCTACACCTTC
cdr3_aa: CASSLHQGNNYGYTF
d_call: -
v_call: TRBV28
cdr3_length: 15
j_call: TRBJ1-2
clone_size: -

cdr3_nt: TGTGCCAGCAGTTCCCGTCGGACAGGGACAGAGACCCAGTACTTC
cdr3_aa: CASSSRRTGTETQYF
d_call: TRBD1
v_call: TRBV28
cdr3_length: 15
j_call: TRBJ2-5
clone_size: -

cdr3_nt: TGTGCCAGCAGTTCTCAGGGCACTAATGAAAAACTGTTTTTT
cdr3_aa: CASSSQGTNEKLFF
d_call: -
v_call: TRBV28
cdr3_length: 14
j_call: TRBJ1-4
clone_size: -

cdr3_nt: TGTGCCAGCGGAGGGCTGAGTTCCTACAATGAGCAGTTCTTC
cdr3_aa: CASGGLSSYNEQFF
d_call: -
v_call: TRBV28
cdr3_length: 14
j_call: TRBJ2-1
clone_size: -

cdr3_nt: TGTGCCAGCTCTGCGGACGGGAACTATGGCTACACCTTC
cdr3_aa: CASSADGNYGYTF
d_call: -
v_call: TRBV18
cdr3_length: 13
j_call: TRBJ1-2
clone_size: -

cdr3_nt: TGTGCCAGCAGCACCGGCGGGGGCGGGTACGAGCAGTACTTC
cdr3_aa: CASSTGGGGYEQYF
d_call: -
v_call: TRBV6-1
cdr3_length: 14
j_call: TRBJ2-7
clone_size: medium-sized

cdr3_nt: TGTGCCAGCAGTGAGGGGTGGGCGAACTACGAGCAGTACTTC
cdr3_aa: CASSEGWANYEQYF
d_call: -
v_call: TRBV28
cdr3_length: 14
j_call: TRBJ2-7
clone_size: -

cdr3_nt: TGTGCCAGCAGTTTATTGCGGCAGACCCCCTACGAGCAGTACTTC
cdr3_aa: CASSLLRQTPYEQYF
d_call: -
v_call: TRBV28
cdr3_length: 15
j_call: TRBJ2-7
clone_size: -

cdr3_nt: TGTGCCAGCAGTTTGACAGGGCTAAACGAGCAGTACTTC
cdr3_aa: CASSLTGLNEQYF
d_call: TRBD1
v_call: TRBV28
cdr3_length: 13
j_call: TRBJ2-7
clone_size: -

cdr3_nt: TGTGCCAGCAGCCAAGACAGGGACACTGAAGCTTTCTTT
cdr3_aa: CASSQDRDTEAFF
d_call: TRBD1
v_call: TRBV28
cdr3_length: 13
j_call: TRBJ1-1
clone_size: -

cdr3_nt: TGTGCCAGCAGTCTCGGGGGAGCCAATGAGCAGTTCTTC
cdr3_aa: CASSLGGANEQFF
d_call: -
v_call: TRBV28
cdr3_length: 13
j_call: TRBJ2-1
clone_size: -

cdr3_nt: TGCGCCAGCAGCCCCGGGACGAGGGGTGGTGAAGCTTTCTTT
cdr3_aa: CASSPGTRGGEAFF
d_call: -
v_call: TRBV5-1
cdr3_length: 14
j_call: TRBJ1-1
clone_size: -

cdr3_nt: TGCGCCAGCAGCCGCGGGACAGGGCAAGAGACCCAGTACTTC
cdr3_aa: CASSRGTGQETQYF
d_call: TRBD1
v_call: TRBV5-1
cdr3_length: 14
j_call: TRBJ2-5
clone_size: once

cdr3_nt: TGTGCCAGCAGTGGCCCACGAGTGTCAGGGGGGGAGACCCAGTACTTC
cdr3_aa: CASSGPRVSGGETQYF
d_call: -
v_call: TRBV28
cdr3_length: 16
j_call: TRBJ2-5
clone_size: -